Given below is one T cell receptor beta chain in context. Its cognate antigen is unknown. This specimen comes from a study of cytomegalovirus exposure and HLA in healthy donors. Study-wide results and limits: It was confirmed in vitro that a few of the CMV-associated chains were specific for CMV antigens.

Amplification used 60 Vbeta primers and 13 Jbeta primers. Measured with immunoSEQ multiplex PCR; TCRdb has only the in-frame clones, and not every one. Of about 130,000 clones listed, roughly 83% are singletons. Trimming stripped 3 bases from V and 6 bases from J, with 17 bases between. CDR3 length: 16 residues. Per germline, CDR1 MNHNS and CDR2 SASEGT. The sequenced sample consisted of PBMCs. The chain uses TRBV6-1 and TRBJ2-2; possibly TRBD1 for D (6 bases). The receptor's source is a man between 18 and 29 years old in good health and CMV-seronegative. The CDR3 DNA sequence: TGTGCCAGCAGTGATATGGGGGCCCCCATCCCCGGGGAGCTGTTTTTT. It is translated as CASSDMGAPIPGELFF.